The clone carrying this T cell receptor beta chain was counted between two and nine times. The sample comes from a study of human T cells and chemical hapten exposure. Turning to the study itself: DPC at 0.01% went onto the upper back in patch tests, read at 6 days.

Time point defined: patch test 2, 6 weeks after DPC sensitization. Treatment meaning: therapeutic diphenylcyclopropenone sensitization with weekly scalp DPC. Original processing notes: Sample TCR totals centred on a median of 95,638, ranging about 23,224 to 700,000. MiXCR, applied by TCRdb to the RACE reads, yields one record per CDR3 protein. TCRdb assigned the V and J calls; the authors' analysis was not used. The profile covers 75,000 to 95,000 distinct CDR3 sequences, with 9.5% to 11% appearing a single time and less than 2.5% taken by the ten largest. The trim removed 10 bases at V and 0 bases at J, leaving 9 bases unmatched. Germline V CDR1 and CDR2: MNHNY, SVGAGI (reference sequence). There are 16 residues in the CDR3.

This receptor was taken from a man aged 35 to 55 with alopecia areata. Some clones in this sample may be carry-over from other donors' samples. The chain recombines TRBV6-6 with TRBJ1-6, with 7 nucleotides matching TRBD1. The sequenced sample was whole blood, obtained in connection with sensitization to the hapten diphenylcyclopropenone (DPC). CDR3 residues: CAIPKQGSSYNSPLHF. The CDR3 bases are TGTGCCATCCCCAAACAGGGGAGCTCCTATAATTCACCCCTCCACTTT.